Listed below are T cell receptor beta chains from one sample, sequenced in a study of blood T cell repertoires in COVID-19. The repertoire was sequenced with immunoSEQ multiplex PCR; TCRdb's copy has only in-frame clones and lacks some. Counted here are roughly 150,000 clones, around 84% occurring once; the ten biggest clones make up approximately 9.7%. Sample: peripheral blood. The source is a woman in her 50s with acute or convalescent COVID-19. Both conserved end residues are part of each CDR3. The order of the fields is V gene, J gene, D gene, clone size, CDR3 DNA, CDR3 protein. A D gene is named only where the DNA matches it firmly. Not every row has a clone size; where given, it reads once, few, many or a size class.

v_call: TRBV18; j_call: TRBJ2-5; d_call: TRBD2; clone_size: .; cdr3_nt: TGTGCCAGCTCACCGCCGGGACTAGTCGTGTTCCAGTACTTC; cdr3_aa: CASSPPGLVVFQYF
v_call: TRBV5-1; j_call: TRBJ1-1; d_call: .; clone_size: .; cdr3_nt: TGCGCCAGCGGACCTCAGGGGAGAGGGAATACTGAAGCTTTCTTT; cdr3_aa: CASGPQGRGNTEAFF
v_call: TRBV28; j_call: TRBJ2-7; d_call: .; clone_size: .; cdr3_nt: TGTGCCAGCAGTTTAGGGACTCTCCACGAGCAGTACTTC; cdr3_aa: CASSLGTLHEQYF
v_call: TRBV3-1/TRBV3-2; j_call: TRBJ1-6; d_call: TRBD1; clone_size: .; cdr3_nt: TGTGCCAGCAGCCAGAACAGGGGCGAGAATTCACCCCTCCACTTT; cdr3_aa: CASSQNRGENSPLHF
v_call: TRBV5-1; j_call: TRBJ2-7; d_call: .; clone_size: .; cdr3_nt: TGCGCCAGCAGCAATGGGGACATCTACTCCTACGAGCAGTACTTC; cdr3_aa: CASSNGDIYSYEQYF
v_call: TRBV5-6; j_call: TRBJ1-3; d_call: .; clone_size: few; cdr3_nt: TGTGCCAGCAGCCAATGGGGGGTCGGAAACACCATATATTTT; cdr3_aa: CASSQWGVGNTIYF
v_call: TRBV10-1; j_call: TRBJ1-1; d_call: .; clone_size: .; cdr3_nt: TGCGCCAGCAGTGATCTCGGGGTCGGGACTGAAGCTTTCTTT; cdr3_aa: CASSDLGVGTEAFF
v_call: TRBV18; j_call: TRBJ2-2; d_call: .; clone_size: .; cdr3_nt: TGTGCCAGCTCACCGGACAGCGAGGGGGAGCTGTTTTTT; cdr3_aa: CASSPDSEGELFF
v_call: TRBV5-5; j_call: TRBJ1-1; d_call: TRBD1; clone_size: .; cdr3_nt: TGTGCCAGCAGCTTGGGTCGGCAGGGGGGCACTGAAGCTTTCTTT; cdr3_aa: CASSLGRQGGTEAFF
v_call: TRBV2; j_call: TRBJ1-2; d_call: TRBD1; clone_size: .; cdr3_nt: TGTGCCAGCAGTGGACAGGGGGGTTCGTATGGCTACACCTTC; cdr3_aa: CASSGQGGSYGYTF
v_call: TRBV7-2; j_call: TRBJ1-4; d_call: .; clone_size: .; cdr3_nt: TGTGCCAGCAGCCCCTCGGGGTGGGTAAATGAAAAACTGTTTTTT; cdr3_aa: CASSPSGWVNEKLFF
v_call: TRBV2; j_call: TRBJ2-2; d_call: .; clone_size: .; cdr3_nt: TGTGCCAGCAGTGGCATAGAGGAGGTCGGGGAGCTGTTTTTT; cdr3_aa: CASSGIEEVGELFF
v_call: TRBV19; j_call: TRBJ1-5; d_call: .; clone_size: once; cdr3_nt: TGTGCCAGTAGAGCGGTGGGCAATCAGCCCCAGCATTTT; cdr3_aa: CASRAVGNQPQHF
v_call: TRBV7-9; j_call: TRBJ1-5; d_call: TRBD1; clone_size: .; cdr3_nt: TGTGCCAGCAGCCCGGGACAGAATTATCAGCCCCAGCATTTT; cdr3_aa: CASSPGQNYQPQHF
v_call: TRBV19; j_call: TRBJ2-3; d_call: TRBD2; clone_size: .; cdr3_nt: TGTGCCAGTAGTATGACGACTAGCGGGAGGGTTGATACGCAGTATTTT; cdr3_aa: CASSMTTSGRVDTQYF
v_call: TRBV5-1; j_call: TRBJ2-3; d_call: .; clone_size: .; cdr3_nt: TGCGCCAGCAGCTTGGCCGTTCTGAGCACAGATACGCAGTATTTT; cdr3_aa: CASSLAVLSTDTQYF
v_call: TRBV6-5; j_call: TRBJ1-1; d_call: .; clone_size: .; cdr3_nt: TGTGCCAGCCTCGAACAGAACACTGAAGCTTTCTTT; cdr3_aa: CASLEQNTEAFF
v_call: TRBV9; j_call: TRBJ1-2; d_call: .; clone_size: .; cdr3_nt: TGTGCCAGCAGCGTGGCAGGGGACGGCTATGGCTACACCTTC; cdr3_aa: CASSVAGDGYGYTF
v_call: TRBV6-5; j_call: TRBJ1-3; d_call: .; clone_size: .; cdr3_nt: TGTGCCAGCAGCCGCGGAGGGCTCGGAAACACCATATATTTT; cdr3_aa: CASSRGGLGNTIYF
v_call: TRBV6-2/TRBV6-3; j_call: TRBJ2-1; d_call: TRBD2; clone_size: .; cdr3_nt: TGTGCCAGCAGTTGGTGGACTAGCGGGCCGTACACGAATGAGCAGTTCTTC; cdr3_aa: CASSWWTSGPYTNEQFF
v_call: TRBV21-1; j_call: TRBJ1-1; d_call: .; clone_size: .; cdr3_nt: TGTGCCAGCAGCAACCTTGGAACCAGGGTGGGAACTGAAGCTTTCTTT; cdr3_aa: CASSNLGTRVGTEAFF
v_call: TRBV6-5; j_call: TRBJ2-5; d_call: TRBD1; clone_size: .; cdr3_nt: TGTGCCAGCTCAGCAGGGGGAGAGACCCAGTACTTC; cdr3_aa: CASSAGGETQYF
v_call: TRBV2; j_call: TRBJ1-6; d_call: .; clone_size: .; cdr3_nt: TGTGCCAGCAGTGTGGGGCAGTATAATTCACCCCTCCACTTT; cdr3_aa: CASSVGQYNSPLHF
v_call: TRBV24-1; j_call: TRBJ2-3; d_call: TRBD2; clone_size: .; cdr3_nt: TGTGCCACCAGTTCCTCTTCGGGGGGGCGAGGAGATACGCAGTATTTT; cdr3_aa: CATSSSSGGRGDTQYF
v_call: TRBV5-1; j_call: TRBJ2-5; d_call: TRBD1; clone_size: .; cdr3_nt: TGCGCCAGCAGCTTAGGACAGGGGTACCAAGAGACCCAGTACTTC; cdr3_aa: CASSLGQGYQETQYF
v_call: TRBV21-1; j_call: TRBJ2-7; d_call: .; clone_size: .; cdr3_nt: TGTGCCAGCAGCACGCCCCCTTCGGGACAGGGATACTACGAGCAGTACTTC; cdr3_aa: CASSTPPSGQGYYEQYF
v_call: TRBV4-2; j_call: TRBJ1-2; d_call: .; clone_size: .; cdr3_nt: TGTGCCAGCAGCCAAGAACAGGTGGCTAACTATGGCTACACCTTC; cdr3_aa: CASSQEQVANYGYTF
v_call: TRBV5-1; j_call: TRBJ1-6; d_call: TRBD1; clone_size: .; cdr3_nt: TGCGCCAGCAGCCCGAGACAGGGGTTGGCACCCCTCCACTTT; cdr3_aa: CASSPRQGLAPLHF
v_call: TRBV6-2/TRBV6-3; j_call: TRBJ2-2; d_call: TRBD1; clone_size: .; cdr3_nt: TGTGCCAGCAGTTATCGTGCAGGGGGCAGCACCGGGGAGCTGTTTTTT; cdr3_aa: CASSYRAGGSTGELFF
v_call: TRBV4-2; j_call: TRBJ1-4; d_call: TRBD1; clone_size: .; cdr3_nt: TGTGCCAGCAGCCAGACAGGGATCAACTCGGAAAAACTGTTTTTT; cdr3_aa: CASSQTGINSEKLFF
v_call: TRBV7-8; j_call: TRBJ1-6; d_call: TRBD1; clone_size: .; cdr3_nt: TGTGCCAGCAGCCAGACGACAGGGGGCCCTTCACCCCTCCACTTT; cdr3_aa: CASSQTTGGPSPLHF
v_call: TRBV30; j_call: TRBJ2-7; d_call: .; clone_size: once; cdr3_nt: TGTGCCTTCCGGGAACACTACGAGCAGTACTTC; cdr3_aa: CAFREHYEQYF
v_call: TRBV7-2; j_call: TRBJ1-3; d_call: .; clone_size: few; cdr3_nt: TGTGCCAGCAGCTTGATGACAGGAGACTCTGGAAACACCATATATTTT; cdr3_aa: CASSLMTGDSGNTIYF
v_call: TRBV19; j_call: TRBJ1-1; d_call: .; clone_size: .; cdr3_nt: TGTGCCAGTAGTATTAGTCTTCGGACAGTCCCTGAAGCTTTCTTT; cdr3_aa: CASSISLRTVPEAFF
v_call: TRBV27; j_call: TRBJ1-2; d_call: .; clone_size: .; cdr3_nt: TGTGCCAGCAGTGCCGCACTGAGCGGGTATGGCTACACCTTC; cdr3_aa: CASSAALSGYGYTF
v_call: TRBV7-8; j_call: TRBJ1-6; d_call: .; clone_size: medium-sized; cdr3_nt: TGTGCCAGCAGCTCTAGCCGAAAGGGGGTCGAGGTACAGACACCCCTCCACTTT; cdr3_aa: CASSSSRKGVEVQTPLHF
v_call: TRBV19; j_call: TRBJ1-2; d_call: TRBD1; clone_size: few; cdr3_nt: TGTGCCAGTACCAACGTCCGGAGTTCAGGGGGATATGGCTACACCTTC; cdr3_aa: CASTNVRSSGGYGYTF
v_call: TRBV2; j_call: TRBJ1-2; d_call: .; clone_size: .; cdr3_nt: TGTGCCAGCCGCTGGACGAGGGATCGTGGCTACACCTTC; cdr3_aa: CASRWTRDRGYTF
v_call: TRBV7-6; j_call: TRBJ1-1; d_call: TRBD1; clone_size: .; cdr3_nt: TGTGCCAGCAGCTTCAAAGCCGGGACAGGGGTGAACACTGAAGCTTTCTTT; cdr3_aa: CASSFKAGTGVNTEAFF
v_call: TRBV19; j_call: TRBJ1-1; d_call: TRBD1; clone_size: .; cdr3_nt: TGTGCCAGTAGTCCCCCCGGACAGGGTAACGCTGAAGCTTTCTTT; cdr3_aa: CASSPPGQGNAEAFF
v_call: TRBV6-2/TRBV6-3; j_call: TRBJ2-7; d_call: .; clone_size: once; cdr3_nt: TGTGCCAGCAGTTACGACCCGACCAACAGCTACGAGCAGTACTTC; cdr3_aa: CASSYDPTNSYEQYF
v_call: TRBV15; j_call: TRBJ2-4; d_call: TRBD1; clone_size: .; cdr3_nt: TGTGCCACCAGCAGAGACCCCGATCCGGACAGGCTAGCCAAAAACATTCAGTACTTC; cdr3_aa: CATSRDPDPDRLAKNIQYF
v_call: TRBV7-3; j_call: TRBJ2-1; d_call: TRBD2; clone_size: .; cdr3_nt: TGTGCCAGCCTTCGTCTGGGGGGGATTGGCAATGAGCAGTTCTTC; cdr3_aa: CASLRLGGIGNEQFF
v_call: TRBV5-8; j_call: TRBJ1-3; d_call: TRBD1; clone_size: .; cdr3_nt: TGTGCCAGCAGCCGGACAGGGTCTGGAAACACCATATATTTT; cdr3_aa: CASSRTGSGNTIYF
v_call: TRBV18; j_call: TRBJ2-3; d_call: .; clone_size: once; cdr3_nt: TGTGCCAGCGCAGGGGCTAGCACAGATACGCAGTATTTT; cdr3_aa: CASAGASTDTQYF
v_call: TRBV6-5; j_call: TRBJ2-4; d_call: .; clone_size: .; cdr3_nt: TGTGCCAGCAGTCCAGGGTGGAGGGAAAACATTCAGTACTTC; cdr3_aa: CASSPGWRENIQYF
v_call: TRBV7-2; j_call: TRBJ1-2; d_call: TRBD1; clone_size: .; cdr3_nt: TGTGCCAGCAGCTTAGATCGACAGGGCAAGTATGGCTACACCTTC; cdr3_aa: CASSLDRQGKYGYTF
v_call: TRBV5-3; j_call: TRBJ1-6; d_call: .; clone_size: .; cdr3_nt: TGTGCCAGAAGTTCTAACTCCGGGACACCCACATGGGGCTATAATTCACCCCTCCACTTT; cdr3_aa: CARSSNSGTPTWGYNSPLHF
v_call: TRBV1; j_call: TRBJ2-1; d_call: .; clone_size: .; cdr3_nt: TGCACCAGCAGCCAAGTGTTATGCGGGGCTGGGGAGGATGAGCAGTTCTTC; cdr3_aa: CTSSQVLCGAGEDEQFF
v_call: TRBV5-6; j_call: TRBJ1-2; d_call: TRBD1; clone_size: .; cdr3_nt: TGTGCCAGCAGCTCAACCATTCCGGGACAGGATAACTATGGCTACACCTTC; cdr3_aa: CASSSTIPGQDNYGYTF
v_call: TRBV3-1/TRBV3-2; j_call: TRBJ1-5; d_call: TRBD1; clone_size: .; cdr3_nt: TGTGCCAGCAGCCAGGGCGGACAGGGGGCGAATCAGCCCCAGCATTTT; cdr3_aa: CASSQGGQGANQPQHF
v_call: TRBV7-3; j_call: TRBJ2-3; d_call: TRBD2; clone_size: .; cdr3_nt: TGTGCCAGCAGCTCAAGCGGGACTAGCTGGACAGATACGCAGTATTTT; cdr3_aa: CASSSSGTSWTDTQYF
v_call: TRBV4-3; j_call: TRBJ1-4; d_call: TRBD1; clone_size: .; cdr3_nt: TGCGCCAGCAGCCGCAGGGGGAATGAAAAACTGTTTTTT; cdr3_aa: CASSRRGNEKLFF